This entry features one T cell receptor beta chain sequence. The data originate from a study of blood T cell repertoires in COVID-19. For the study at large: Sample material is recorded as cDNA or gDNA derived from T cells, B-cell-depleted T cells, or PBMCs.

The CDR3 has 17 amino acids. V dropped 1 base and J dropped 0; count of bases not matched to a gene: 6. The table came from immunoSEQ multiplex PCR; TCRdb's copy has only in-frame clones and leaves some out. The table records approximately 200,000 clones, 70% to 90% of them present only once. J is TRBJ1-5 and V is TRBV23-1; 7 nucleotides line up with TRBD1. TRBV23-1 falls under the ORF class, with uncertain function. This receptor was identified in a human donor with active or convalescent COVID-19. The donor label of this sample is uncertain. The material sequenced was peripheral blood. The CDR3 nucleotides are TGCGCCAGCAGTCAATACCCGGGACAGCTTAGCAATCAGCCCCAGCATTTT. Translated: CASSQYPGQLSNQPQHF.